The 19 T cell receptor beta chains below all came from one sample that was sequenced in a study of control samples from healthy donors and cancer patients. Generated by immunoSEQ multiplex PCR, the TCRdb table keeps only in-frame clones and is missing some. The data contain about 100,000 clones, 92% of them singletons. The material sequenced was blood. The receptors were gathered from a human donor in good health. The donor label of this sample is uncertain.

The chain links TRBV4-3 to TRBJ1-5, with D possibly being TRBD1 (6 bases). The CDR3 length is 16 residues. Between the trimmed V and J ends, which lost 0 bases and 3 bases, there was a span of 12 bases. In germline, CDR1 is LGHNA, CDR2 YSLEER. The CDR3 loop is CASSQEAGAVNQPQHF. The CDR3 DNA reads as TGCGCCAGCAGCCAAGAGGCGGGGGCGGTCAATCAGCCCCAGCATTTT.

The V call is TRBV19, the J call TRBJ2-7; a possible D gene is TRBD1 (6 bases). The germline V gene encodes CDR1 LNHDA and CDR2 SQIVND (reference sequence). Trimming left V 6 bases short and J 2 bases short, with 17 bases between. This CDR3 region has 15 residues. The CDR3 is CASRGNRDNTYEQYF. The CDR3 DNA follows: TGTGCCAGTAGGGGAAACCGGGACAACACCTACGAGCAGTACTTC.

The V gene is TRBV28, the J gene TRBJ1-1; D is possibly TRBD1 (5 bases). The CDR3 is 14 residues long. The ends were cut back, 5 bases at V and 0 bases at J, with 10 bases in the middle. Germline CDR1 is MDHEN and CDR2 is SYDVKM. The CDR3 region is CASSGGTLNTEAFF. The DNA of the CDR3 is TGTGCCAGCAGTGGTGGGACCTTGAACACTGAAGCTTTCTTT.

This chain joins TRBV30 and TRBJ2-3; D ambiguous. Germline CDR1 and CDR2: GTSNPN and SVGIG (reference sequence). The ends were cut back, 2 bases at V and 4 bases at J, with 7 bases in the middle. CDR3 length: 12 amino acids. The CDR3 is CAWSPLADTQYF. The CDR3 coding sequence is TGTGCCTGGAGTCCCCTGGCAGATACGCAGTATTTT. Variable domain in full (rest from reference TRBV30 and TRBJ2-3): SQTIHQWPATLVQPVGSPLSLECTVEGTSNPNLYWYRQAAGRGLQLLFYSVGIGQISSEVPQNLSASRPQDRQFILSSKKLLLSDSGFYLCAWSPLADTQYFGPGTRLTVL.

The V and J genes are TRBV18 and TRBJ2-3, with a possible D match to TRBD1 (6 bases). Germline loops: CDR1 KGHSH, CDR2 LQKENI. V was clipped by 3 bases and J by 3 bases, with 10 bases between them. This CDR3 contains 14 residues. CDR3 amino acids: CASSPGQRTDTQYF. Written as DNA, the CDR3 is TGTGCCAGCTCACCGGGACAAAGGACAGATACGCAGTATTTT. Full variable domain (outside the CDR3, taken from reference TRBV18 and TRBJ2-3): NAGVMQNPRHLVRRRGQEARLRCSPMKGHSHVYWYRQLPEEGLKFMVYLQKENIIDESGMPKERFSAEFPKEGPSILRIQQVVRGDSAAYFCASSPGQRTDTQYFGPGTRLTVL.

In nucleotides, the CDR3 is TGTGCCAGCAGTTTTTCCAGGACCTCCAATCAGCCCCAGCATTTT. Residues: CASSFSRTSNQPQHF. V is TRBV27 and J is TRBJ1-5, with D hard to call. The CDR3 extends over 15 amino acids. Per the germline V gene, CDR1 is MNHEY and CDR2 is SMNVEV (reference sequence). V was cut by 3 bases and J by 3 bases, with 12 bases left in between.

This chain uses TRBV30 with TRBJ1-6; maybe TRBD1 (6 bases). Germline lookup yields CDR1 GTSNPN and CDR2 SVGIG (reference sequence). CDR3 length: 13 amino acids. Trimming took 5 bases from V and 5 from J, leaving 10 bases between them. DNA of the CDR3: TGTGCCTGGGGCAGGGGAAATAATTCACCCCTCCACTTT. Encoded protein: CAWGRGNNSPLHF.

The chain employs TRBV6-5 and TRBJ2-5, with a weak D call TRBD2 (7 bases). V shed 8 bases and J shed 4 bases, with 11 bases lying between them. Germline values: CDR1 MNHEY, CDR2 SVGAGI. This CDR3 is built from 12 residues. The CDR3 region is CASRGAGETQYF. The CDR3 DNA follows: TGTGCCAGCCGGGGGGCGGGAGAGACCCAGTACTTC.

The V gene is TRBV6-2 or TRBV6-3, the J gene TRBJ2-3; D not certain. The CDR3 has 15 amino acids. Looked up from germline, CDR1 is MNHEY and CDR2 is SVGEGT. Trimming stripped 0 bases from V and 0 bases from J, with 7 bases between. CDR3 sequence: CASSYSVESTDTQYF. Here the CDR3 DNA reads TGTGCCAGCAGTTACTCGGTAGAAAGCACAGATACGCAGTATTTT.

The chain couples TRBV7-3 to TRBJ2-7; 7 nucleotides line up with TRBD1. This CDR3 comprises 14 residues. In germline, CDR1 is SGHTA, CDR2 FQGTGA. The V and J ends lost 5 bases and 2 bases, in that order; junction bases with no gene match: 6. The CDR3 sequence: CASSQGQPPYEQYF. CDR3 nucleotides: TGTGCCAGCAGCCAGGGACAGCCTCCCTACGAGCAGTACTTC.

The rearrangement joins TRBV18 to TRBJ1-1; D is unresolved. Trimming removed 10 bases at V and 9 bases at J, with 6 bases between. The germline gives CDR1 KGHSH, CDR2 LQKENI. The CDR3 covers 8 residues. The DNA for the CDR3 is TGTGCCAACGAGCAAGCTTTCTTT. Translation gives CANEQAFF. The full variable domain, its missing parts supplied by reference TRBV18 and TRBJ1-1, is NAGVMQNPRHLVRRRGQEARLRCSPMKGHSHVYWYRQLPEEGLKFMVYLQKENIIDESGMPKERFSAEFPKEGPSILRIQQVVRGDSAAYFCANEQAFFGQGTRLTVV.

The rearrangement uses TRBV9 and TRBJ1-6; maybe TRBD1 (6 bases). Germline lookup yields CDR1 SGDLS and CDR2 YYNGEE. V shed 4 bases and J shed 5 bases, with 13 bases lying between them. The CDR3 sequence is 15 residues long. CDR3 amino acids: CASSSRDKNNSPLHF. In DNA form, the CDR3 reads TGTGCCAGCAGCTCCAGGGACAAGAATAATTCACCCCTCCACTTT.

The chain has TRBV6-5 and TRBJ1-2; a weak D match, TRBD1 (5 bases). Germline V gene lookup returns CDR1 MNHEY and CDR2 SVGAGI. CDR3 length: 12 amino acids. Trimming removed 2 bases at V and 8 bases at J, with 9 bases between. In DNA, the CDR3 is TGTGCCAGCAGTTACGGCAGGGCCGGCTACACCTTC. Translating gives CASSYGRAGYTF.

The rearrangement uses TRBV4-1 and TRBJ1-2, with D possibly TRBD1 on 5 matching bases. CDR1 is MGHRA and CDR2 is YSYEKL in the germline V gene. The CDR3 runs to 15 residues. V lost 4 bases and J 1 base, leaving 13 bases between the germline ends. CDR3: CASSPGDSVNYGYTF. DNA of the CDR3: TGCGCCAGCAGCCCCGGGGACTCCGTTAACTATGGCTACACCTTC.

This clone is a singleton in its sample. The V and J genes are TRBV5-1 and TRBJ2-3; D may be TRBD2 (5 bases). V lost 0 bases, J lost 0 bases, and 5 bases lay in between. Germline V gives CDR1 SGHRS, CDR2 YFSETQ. The CDR3 sequence is 14 residues long. The CDR3 spells CASSLAGSTDTQYF. The CDR3 DNA reads TGCGCCAGCAGCTTGGCGGGAAGCACAGATACGCAGTATTTT.

This chain links TRBV5-1 with TRBJ1-2, with D possibly matching TRBD1 (5 bases). CDR1 and CDR2 (germline): SGHRS, YFSETQ. There are 13 residues in the CDR3. Trimming shortened V by 0 bases and J by 7 bases, and 10 bases separated the two germline ends. The chain's CDR3 is CASSLDAGFGYTF. The DNA of the CDR3 is TGCGCCAGCAGCTTGGATGCAGGGTTTGGCTACACCTTC.

The chain combines TRBV5-1 with TRBJ2-5, with 10 nucleotides matching TRBD2. The CDR3 consists of 17 residues. Looked up from germline, CDR1 is SGHRS and CDR2 is YFSETQ. V gave up 5 bases and J gave up 5 bases; unmatched junction bases: 15. CDR3 loop: CASRLPSGGALGETQYF. CDR3 bases: TGCGCCAGCAGACTTCCCAGCGGGGGGGCCTTGGGTGAGACCCAGTACTTC.

Many counts were recorded for this clone. The chain uses TRBV2 and TRBJ1-4, with D perhaps TRBD1 (5 bases). V was clipped by 6 bases and J by 5 bases, with 13 bases between them. Germline CDR1 reads SNHLY; CDR2 reads FYNNEI. This CDR3 region has 14 residues. The chain's CDR3 is CASRQGPTNEKLFF. CDR3 DNA sequence: TGTGCCAGCAGGCAGGGTCCGACCAATGAAAAACTGTTTTTT.

This CDR3 reads CASSRERGGVAGELFF. CDR3 nucleotide sequence: TGTGCCAGCAGCCGAGAGCGGGGGGGCGTAGCCGGGGAGCTGTTTTTT. The chain uses TRBV3-1 (or the pseudogene TRBV3-2) and TRBJ2-2; TRBD2 matches 10 bases. Looked up from germline, CDR1 is LGHDT and CDR2 is YNNKEL (reference sequence). CDR3 length: 16 amino acids. V gave up 4 bases and J gave up 6 bases; unmatched junction bases: 8.